This paragraph reports one T cell receptor (beta chain). The data were obtained in a study of blood T cell repertoires in COVID-19. Study information: T cells, B-cell-depleted T cells, or PBMCs provided the cDNA or gDNA that served as material.

This CDR3 comprises 14 residues. V was pared by 2 bases and J by 7 bases, with 3 bases of the junction left unmatched. Germline CDR1 and CDR2: MGHRA and YSYEKL. In the original analysis: Amplifying reference gene primers gave estimates of nucleated cell counts. Profiling relied on immunoSEQ multiplex PCR, and the TCRdb table lists in-frame clones only, not all of them. V and J calls plus clone size are reproduced from that table; the DNA served to infer D and trimming. The sample lists roughly 70,000 clones; about 82% were seen once. This sequence was found in a human donor in a cohort sampled during active COVID-19. This chain links TRBV4-1 with TRBJ1-5; 9 bases fit TRBD1. Specimen: peripheral blood. CDR3 sequence reads: CASSQTGGRQPQHF. CDR3 nucleotide sequence: TGCGCCAGCAGCCAAACAGGGGGCCGACAGCCCCAGCATTTT.